This T cell receptor beta chain was identified during a study of blood T cell repertoires in COVID-19. The CDR3 is made up of 18 amino acids. The germline CDR1 and CDR2 sequences are SGDLS and YYNGEE. The ends were cut back, 0 bases at V and 3 bases at J, with 21 bases in the middle. TCRdb keeps only in-frame clones here, not all; method: immunoSEQ multiplex PCR. The sample includes 300,000 or so clones, about 93% of them seen just once. The TCR comes from a woman under 40 who had recovered from COVID-19. The chain uses TRBV9 and TRBJ1-1; possible D gene TRBD1, 6 bases. What was sequenced was PBMCs or T cells enriched from blood (not recorded which). CDR3 region: CASSVATGGARGDTEAFF. CDR3 DNA: TGTGCCAGCAGCGTAGCTACGGGGGGCGCGAGGGGAGACACTGAAGCTTTCTTT.